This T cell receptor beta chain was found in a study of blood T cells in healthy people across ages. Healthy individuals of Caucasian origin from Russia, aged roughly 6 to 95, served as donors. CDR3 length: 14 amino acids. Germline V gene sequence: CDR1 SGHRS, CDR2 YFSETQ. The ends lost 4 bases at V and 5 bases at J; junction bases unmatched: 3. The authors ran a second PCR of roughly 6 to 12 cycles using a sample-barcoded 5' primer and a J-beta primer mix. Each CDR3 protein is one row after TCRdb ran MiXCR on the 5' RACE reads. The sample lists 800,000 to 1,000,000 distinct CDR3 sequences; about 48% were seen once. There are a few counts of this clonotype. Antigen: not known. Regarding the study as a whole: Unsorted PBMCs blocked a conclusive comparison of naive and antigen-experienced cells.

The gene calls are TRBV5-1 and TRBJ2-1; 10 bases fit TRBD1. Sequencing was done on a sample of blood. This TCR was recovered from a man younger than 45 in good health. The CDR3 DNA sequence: TGCGCCAGCAGCGGCGGGACAGGGGACAATGAGCAGTTCTTC. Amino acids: CASSGGTGDNEQFF.